This T cell receptor (beta chain) was captured by sequencing in a study of CD8 T cells in Susac syndrome. The CDR3 contains 14 residues. V was pared by 4 bases and J by 3 bases, with 2 bases of the junction left unmatched. Germline CDR1 MDHEN, CDR2 SYDVKM. After extraction with the RNeasy kit, roughly 0.5 to 1 ug of the RNA was reverse transcribed using random hexamers. One entry per CDR3 protein results from TCRdb running MiXCR on the immunoSEQ multiplex PCR reads. Of about 73,000 distinct CDR3 sequences detected, about 95% appear once; the ten largest clones hold approximately 0.4%. The authors negatively isolated CD8+ and CD4+ T cells and FACS-enriched TEMRA cells.

The genes are TRBV28 and TRBJ1-2, with 10 bases lining up with TRBD1. The sample comprised CD8+ T cells from PBMCs. This TCR was recovered from a human donor with multiple sclerosis. The CDR3 region has the DNA TGTGCCAGCAGTTGGACAGGGGGTGACTATGGCTACACCTTC. Translation: CASSWTGGDYGYTF.